This T cell receptor (beta chain) was identified in a study of a mutant IDH1 vaccine in newly diagnosed glioma. As for the study in general: Onset of vaccination occurred 4-6 weeks following radiotherapy alone, or with temozolomide cycles.

On this clone: Its antigen is still unknown.

Clones were read by immunoSEQ multiplex PCR, and TCRdb kept only the in-frame ones, dropping some. This table holds approximately 30,000 clones, 80% to 85% found once. Per germline, CDR1 SGHRS and CDR2 YFSETQ. Trimming pared 4 bases from V and 2 bases from J, leaving 9 bases between. CDR3 length equals 13 residues. Specified time point: week 23, last vaccination. It was 300 ug of mutant IDH1 20-mer peptide that made up each vaccine dose, given with topical imiquimod. The V call is TRBV5-1, the J call TRBJ1-2; D gene uncertain. Sequences were derived from PBMCs, sampled from a glioma patient whose treatment included an IDH1 peptide vaccine. The receptor was derived from a woman between 25 and 40 years old with glioma. This CDR3 is CASSPDKNYGYTF. The CDR3 bases are TGCGCCAGCAGCCCAGACAAGAACTATGGCTACACCTTC.